These 22 T cell receptor beta chains share one sample of origin, sequenced in a study of blood T cell repertoires in COVID-19. Method: immunoSEQ multiplex PCR; TCRdb's copy keeps in-frame clones and lacks some. The sample has some 150,000 clones, around 78% seen once; the top ten hold 4.5% to 5%. Sequencing used peripheral blood. Receptor source: a woman older than 75 with active or convalescent COVID-19.

The chain carries TRBV19 and TRBJ2-1; a weak D match, TRBD1 (6 bases). The CDR3 is 14 residues long. CDR1 and CDR2 from the germline V gene are LNHDA and SQIVND (reference sequence). The V end was cut by 5 bases, the J end by 6 bases, with 14 bases between. The CDR3 loop is CASSPPGTSNEQFF. DNA for the CDR3: TGTGCCAGTAGTCCCCCCGGGACATCCAATGAGCAGTTCTTC. Looking up the rest from reference TRBV19 and TRBJ2-1 gives the full variable domain: DGGITQSPKYLFRKEGQNVTLSCEQNLNHDAMYWYRQDPGQGLRLIYYSQIVNDFQKGDIAEGYSVSREKKESFPLTVTSAQKNPTAFYLCASSPPGTSNEQFFGPGTRLTVL.

This clone appeared a few times. The chain has TRBV2 and TRBJ2-7, with D possibly TRBD1 on 5 matching bases. The CDR3 has 13 amino acids. The germline V gene has CDR1 SNHLY and CDR2 FYNNEI. Trimming stripped 4 bases from V and 4 bases from J, with 11 bases between. CDR3 protein: CASSVVRDYEQYF. The CDR3 bases are TGTGCCAGCAGTGTGGTCAGGGATTACGAGCAGTACTTC.

This clone was recorded only once. This chain connects TRBV29-1 to TRBJ1-5; the D is unclear. Germline CDR1 SQVTM, CDR2 ANQGSEA. The V end was cut by 6 bases, the J end by 5 bases, with 11 bases between. The CDR3 covers 12 residues. CDR3 sequence reads: CSVGGRDQPQHF. The CDR3 DNA reads TGCAGCGTCGGCGGCCGAGATCAGCCCCAGCATTTT.

This clone has more than one count but fewer than ten. The gene calls are TRBV20-1 and TRBJ1-1; 8 bases line up with TRBD1. Germline loops: CDR1 DFQATT, CDR2 SNEGSKA (reference sequence). The V and J ends lost 3 bases and 7 bases, in that order; junction bases with no gene match: 10. There are 14 residues in the CDR3. Here the CDR3 reads CSASIGQGAVEAFF. The DNA of the CDR3 is TGCAGTGCTAGTATCGGGCAGGGGGCAGTTGAAGCTTTCTTT.

The rearrangement uses TRBV4-1 and TRBJ2-3, with D maybe TRBD2 (6 bases). This CDR3 comprises 16 residues. From germline, CDR1 is MGHRA and CDR2 YSYEKL. The ends were cut back, 4 bases at V and 1 base at J, with 15 bases in the middle. CDR3 DNA: TGCGCCAGCAGCCGGACAACGGGGGAGGGCACAGATACGCAGTATTTT. Residues: CASSRTTGEGTDTQYF.

The chain is built from TRBV20-1 and TRBJ2-5, with 10 bases fitting TRBD2. This CDR3 has 17 residues. The germline V gene encodes CDR1 DFQATT and CDR2 SNEGSKA (reference sequence). The junction had 15 bases not matched to a gene; V was cut back by 3 bases and J by 5 bases. The CDR3, as DNA: TGCAGTGCTAGTCAGCTAGCGGGGGTCGTCAGTATGGAGACCCAGTACTTC. This gives the protein CSASQLAGVVSMETQYF.

The chain recombines TRBV28 with TRBJ1-4, with D possibly being TRBD1 (6 bases). The length of the CDR3 is 15 residues. Trimming left V 1 base short and J 5 bases short, with 11 bases between. In germline, CDR1 is MDHEN, CDR2 SYDVKM. The CDR3 coding sequence is TGTGCCAGCAGTTTATCGGCAGGGGTAAATGAAAAACTGTTTTTT. The encoded protein is CASSLSAGVNEKLFF.

The chain employs TRBV7-2 and TRBJ2-3; D might be TRBD1 (6 bases). The germline V gene encodes CDR1 SGHTA and CDR2 FQGNSA. Deletions cut 5 bases from V and 3 bases from J, with 15 bases between. CDR3 length equals 15 residues. The CDR3 spells CASSADRRRTDTQYF. The CDR3 DNA is TGTGCCAGCAGCGCAGACAGGAGGCGAACAGATACGCAGTATTTT.

This clone was recorded a few times. The chain uses TRBV5-4 and TRBJ1-2; D is uncertain. Per germline, CDR1 SGHNT and CDR2 YYREEE (reference sequence). The length of the CDR3 is 13 residues. Trimming shortened V by 2 bases and J by 1 base, and 6 bases separated the two germline ends. This chain's CDR3 is CASSLGSNYGYTF. The CDR3, as DNA: TGTGCCAGCAGCTTAGGGAGTAACTATGGCTACACCTTC.

The chain couples TRBV18 to TRBJ1-2; TRBD1 matches at 7 bases. The junction had 6 bases not matched to a gene; V was cut back by 6 bases and J by 8 bases. In germline, CDR1 is KGHSH, CDR2 LQKENI. This CDR3 contains 12 residues. The CDR3 reads CASSPDRDGYTF. In DNA, the CDR3 is TGTGCCAGCTCCCCCGACAGGGACGGCTACACCTTC.

The chain links TRBV15 to TRBJ2-1; possible D gene TRBD1, 6 bases. Between the trimmed V and J ends, which lost 0 bases and 8 bases, there was a span of 17 bases. In germline, CDR1 is LNHNV, CDR2 YYDKDF (reference sequence). CDR3 length: 16 amino acids. The DNA for the CDR3 is TGTGCCACCAGCAGAGAACGCCAGGGGATTGGACATGAGCAGTTCTTC. Protein sequence: CATSRERQGIGHEQFF. Drawing the rest from reference TRBV15 and TRBJ2-1, the complete variable domain is DAMVIQNPRYQVTQFGKPVTLSCSQTLNHNVMYWYQQKSSQAPKLLFHYYDKDFNNEADTPDNFQSRRPNTSFCFLDIRSPGLGDTAMYLCATSRERQGIGHEQFFGPGTRLTVL.

This clone was seen repeatedly, ten times or more. The J gene is TRBJ1-2, the V gene TRBV29-1; D ambiguous. Germline loops: CDR1 SQVTM, CDR2 ANQGSEA. V shed 3 bases and J shed 5 bases, with 22 bases lying between them. The CDR3 sequence is 16 residues long. The CDR3, as DNA: TGCAGCGTTGATCCCTCTGCAGTTGGGCAGCTTTATGGCTACACCTTC. Protein: CSVDPSAVGQLYGYTF.

The chain has TRBV2 and TRBJ1-3, with D possibly matching TRBD1 (5 bases). Germline CDR1 reads SNHLY; CDR2 reads FYNNEI. The CDR3 is 14 amino acids. Between the trimmed V and J ends, which lost 3 bases and 1 base, there was a span of 7 bases. Here the CDR3 reads CASSDRASGNTIYF. DNA for the CDR3: TGTGCCAGCAGTGACAGGGCATCTGGAAACACCATATATTTT.

This clone appeared once. The rearrangement joins TRBV10-3 to TRBJ1-1; tentatively, D is TRBD1 (5 bases). Trimming pared 2 bases from V and 5 bases from J, leaving 12 bases between. Per germline, CDR1 ENHRY and CDR2 SYGVKD. The CDR3 runs to 14 residues. The CDR3 DNA follows: TGTGCCATCAGTGAGCAGGGAGGAGGGACTGAAGCTTTCTTT. Residues: CAISEQGGGTEAFF.

The rearrangement joins TRBV4-3 to TRBJ1-6; tentative D call: TRBD1 (6 bases). Germline V gives CDR1 LGHNA, CDR2 YSLEER. The germline V and J ends were trimmed by 1 base and 9 bases, with 16 bases remaining between them. CDR3 length equals 16 residues. The CDR3 DNA reads as TGCGCCAGCAGCCAAGGCGCCGGGGGGGGGCGTTCACCCCTCCACTTT. Translation gives CASSQGAGGGRSPLHF.

The chain links TRBV5-1 to TRBJ2-3, with 9 positions matching TRBD2. Trimming took 5 bases from V and 4 from J; bases not matched to a gene: 14. Germline V gene data show CDR1 as SGHRS and CDR2 as YFSETQ. The CDR3 sequence is 17 residues long. The CDR3 DNA reads TGCGCCAGCAGTATAAGGTCTAGCGGGGTTGGGGCAGATACGCAGTATTTT. This gives the protein CASSIRSSGVGADTQYF. The full variable domain, its missing parts supplied by reference TRBV5-1 and TRBJ2-3, is KAGVTQTPRYLIKTRGQQVTLSCSPISGHRSVSWYQQTPGQGLQFLFEYFSETQRNKGNFPGRFSGRQFSNSRSEMNVSTLELGDSALYLCASSIRSSGVGADTQYFGPGTRLTVL.

This chain uses TRBV3-1 (or the pseudogene TRBV3-2) with TRBJ2-7; D not certain. Trimming shortened V by 2 bases and J by 2 bases, and 10 bases separated the two germline ends. CDR1 is LGHDT, CDR2 YNNKEL, per germline (reference sequence). This CDR3 contains 14 residues. Written as DNA, the CDR3 is TGTGCCAGCAGCCAAAGGAGCCGCGCCTACGAGCAGTACTTC. Translation gives CASSQRSRAYEQYF.

This chain connects TRBV13 to TRBJ1-1, with D possibly TRBD1 on 6 matching bases. Germline V CDR1 and CDR2: PRHDT, FYEKMQ (reference sequence). The ends were cut back, 4 bases at V and 0 bases at J, with 24 bases in the middle. The CDR3 has 19 amino acids. The CDR3 here is CASSWGPDEGEYMNTEAFF. CDR3 in DNA: TGTGCCAGCAGCTGGGGCCCGGACGAGGGGGAGTACATGAACACTGAAGCTTTCTTT. The complete variable domain, with remaining parts taken from reference TRBV13 and TRBJ1-1, reads AAGVIQSPRHLIKEKRETATLKCYPIPRHDTVYWYQQGPGQDPQFLISFYEKMQSDKGSIPDRFSAQQFSDYHSELNMSSLELGDSALYFCASSWGPDEGEYMNTEAFFGQGTRLTVV.

The rearrangement uses TRBV4-3 and TRBJ1-1, with TRBD1 identical over 7 bases. The CDR3 totals 15 residues. The junction had 6 bases not matched to a gene; V was cut back by 0 bases and J by 5 bases. Germline V gene data show CDR1 as LGHNA and CDR2 as YSLEER. Here the CDR3 DNA reads TGCGCCAGCAGCCAAGAAACAGGGGTAAGGACTGAAGCTTTCTTT. Translation gives CASSQETGVRTEAFF.

The chain has TRBV12-3 or TRBV12-4 and TRBJ2-7; a possible D gene is TRBD1 (5 bases). The CDR3 length is 13 residues. Trimming pared 3 bases from V and 6 bases from J, leaving 12 bases between. In nucleotides, the CDR3 is TGTGCCAGCAGTTTCCGCACAGGTCGCGAGCAGTACTTC. Protein sequence: CASSFRTGREQYF.

V and J are TRBV7-8 and TRBJ2-7, with TRBD1 matching 7 bases. Trimming took 5 bases from V and 3 from J; bases not matched to a gene: 4. The CDR3 has 13 amino acids. Germline CDR1 is SGHVS and CDR2 is FQNEAQ. The CDR3 DNA reads TGTGCCAGCAGCCTGGGACAGATCTACGAGCAGTACTTC. Its protein is CASSLGQIYEQYF. The full variable domain, in which reference TRBV7-8 and TRBJ2-7 provide the parts outside the CDR3, is GAGVSQSPRYKVAKRGQDVALRCDPISGHVSLFWYQQALGQGPEFLTYFQNEAQLDKSGLPSDRFFAERPEGSVSTLKIQRTQQEDSAVYLCASSLGQIYEQYFGPGTRLTVT.

The CDR3 spells CATSSQGGYGYTF. As DNA, the CDR3 is TGTGCCACCAGCAGCCAAGGAGGTTATGGCTACACCTTC. The chain is built from TRBV15 and TRBJ1-2; D is uncertain. The V end lost 3 bases, the J end lost 5 bases, and 10 bases lay between the germline ends. CDR1 and CDR2 (germline): LNHNV, YYDKDF (reference sequence). CDR3 length: 13 amino acids.